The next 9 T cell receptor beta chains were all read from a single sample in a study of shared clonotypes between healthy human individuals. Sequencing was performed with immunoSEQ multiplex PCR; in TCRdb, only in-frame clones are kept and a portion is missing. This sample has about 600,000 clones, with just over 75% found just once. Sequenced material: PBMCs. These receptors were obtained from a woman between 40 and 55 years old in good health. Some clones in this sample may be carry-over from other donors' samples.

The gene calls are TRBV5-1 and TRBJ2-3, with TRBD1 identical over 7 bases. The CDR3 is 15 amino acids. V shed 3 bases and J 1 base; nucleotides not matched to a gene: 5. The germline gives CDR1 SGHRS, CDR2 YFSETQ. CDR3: CASSYQGVGTDTQYF. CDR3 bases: TGCGCCAGCAGCTACCAGGGGGTCGGCACAGATACGCAGTATTTT.

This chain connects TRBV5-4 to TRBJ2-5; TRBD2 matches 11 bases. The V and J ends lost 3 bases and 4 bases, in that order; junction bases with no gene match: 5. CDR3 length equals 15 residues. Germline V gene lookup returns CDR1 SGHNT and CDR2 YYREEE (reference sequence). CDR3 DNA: TGTGCCAGCAGCTCCGGCGGACTAGCGGGAGAGACCCAGTACTTC. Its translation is CASSSGGLAGETQYF. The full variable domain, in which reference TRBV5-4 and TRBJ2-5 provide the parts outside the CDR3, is ETGVTQSPTHLIKTRGQQVTLRCSSQSGHNTVSWYQQALGQGPQFIFQYYREEENGRGNFPPRFSGLQFPNYSSELNVNALELDDSALYLCASSSGGLAGETQYFGPGTRLLVL.

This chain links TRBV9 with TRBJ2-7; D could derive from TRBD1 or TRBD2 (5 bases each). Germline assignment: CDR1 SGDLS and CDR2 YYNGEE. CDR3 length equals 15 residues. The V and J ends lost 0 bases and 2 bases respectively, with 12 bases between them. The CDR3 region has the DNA TGTGCCAGCAGCGTAGGTGGGGGTGGAGCCTACGAGCAGTACTTC. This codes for CASSVGGGGAYEQYF. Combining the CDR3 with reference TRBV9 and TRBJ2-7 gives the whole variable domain DSGVTQTPKHLITATGQRVTLRCSPRSGDLSVYWYQQSLDQGLQFLIQYYNGEERAKGNILERFSAQQFPDLHSELNLSSLELGDSALYFCASSVGGGGAYEQYFGPGTRLTVT.

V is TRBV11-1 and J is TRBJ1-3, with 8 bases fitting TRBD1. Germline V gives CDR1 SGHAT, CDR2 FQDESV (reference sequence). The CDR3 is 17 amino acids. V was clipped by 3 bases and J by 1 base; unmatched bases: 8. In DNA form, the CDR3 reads TGTGCCAGCAGCTTCAGCACCGGGACAGGTTCTGGAAACACCATATATTTT. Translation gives CASSFSTGTGSGNTIYF.

In nucleotides, the CDR3 is TGTGCCAGCAGCTTAGAGGGACAGGGAACCCGGGAGCTGTTTTTT. Amino acids: CASSLEGQGTRELFF. The chain combines TRBV7-2 with TRBJ2-2; 9 bases fit TRBD1. The CDR3 spans 15 residues. Germline CDR1 is SGHTA and CDR2 is FQGNSA. V lost 1 base, J lost 9 bases, and 6 bases stayed unmatched. Combining the CDR3 with reference TRBV7-2 and TRBJ2-2 gives the whole variable domain GAGVSQSPSNKVTEKGKDVELRCDPISGHTALYWYRQSLGQGLEFLIYFQGNSAPDKSGLPSDRFSAERTGGSVSTLTIQRTQQEDSAVYLCASSLEGQGTRELFFGEGSRLTVL.

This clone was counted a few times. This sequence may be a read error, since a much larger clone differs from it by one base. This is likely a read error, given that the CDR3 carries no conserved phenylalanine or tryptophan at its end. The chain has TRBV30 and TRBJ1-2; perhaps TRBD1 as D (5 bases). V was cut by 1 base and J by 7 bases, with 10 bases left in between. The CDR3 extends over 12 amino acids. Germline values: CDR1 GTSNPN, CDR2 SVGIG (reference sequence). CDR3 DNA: TGTGCCTGGAGTGAACAGGCCGGTGGCTACACCTCC. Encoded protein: CAWSEQAGGYTS.

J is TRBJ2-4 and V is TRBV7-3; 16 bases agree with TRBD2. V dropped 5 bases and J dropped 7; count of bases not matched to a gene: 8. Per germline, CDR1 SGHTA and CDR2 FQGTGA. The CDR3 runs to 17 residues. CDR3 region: CASSTGLAGGHGNIQYF. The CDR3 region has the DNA TGTGCCAGCAGCACGGGACTAGCGGGAGGGCATGGGAACATTCAGTACTTC. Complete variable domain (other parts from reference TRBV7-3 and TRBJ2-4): GAGVSQTPSNKVTEKGKYVELRCDPISGHTALYWYRQSLGQGPEFLIYFQGTGAADDSGLPNDRFFAVRPEGSVSTLKIQRTERGDSAVYLCASSTGLAGGHGNIQYFGAGTRLSVL.

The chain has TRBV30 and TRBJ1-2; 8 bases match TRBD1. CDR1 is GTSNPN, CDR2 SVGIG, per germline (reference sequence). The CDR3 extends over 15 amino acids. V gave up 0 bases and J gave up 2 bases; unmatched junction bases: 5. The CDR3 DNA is TGTGCCTGGAGTGTACGCCGGACAGGGAACTATGGCTACACCTTC. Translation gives CAWSVRRTGNYGYTF.

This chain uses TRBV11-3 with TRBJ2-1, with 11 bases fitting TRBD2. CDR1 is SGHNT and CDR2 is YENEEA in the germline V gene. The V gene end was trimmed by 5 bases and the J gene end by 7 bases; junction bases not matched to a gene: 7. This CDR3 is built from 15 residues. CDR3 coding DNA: TGTGCCAGCAGCCGGGGACTAGCGGCCGGGAATGAGCAGTTCTTC. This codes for CASSRGLAAGNEQFF.